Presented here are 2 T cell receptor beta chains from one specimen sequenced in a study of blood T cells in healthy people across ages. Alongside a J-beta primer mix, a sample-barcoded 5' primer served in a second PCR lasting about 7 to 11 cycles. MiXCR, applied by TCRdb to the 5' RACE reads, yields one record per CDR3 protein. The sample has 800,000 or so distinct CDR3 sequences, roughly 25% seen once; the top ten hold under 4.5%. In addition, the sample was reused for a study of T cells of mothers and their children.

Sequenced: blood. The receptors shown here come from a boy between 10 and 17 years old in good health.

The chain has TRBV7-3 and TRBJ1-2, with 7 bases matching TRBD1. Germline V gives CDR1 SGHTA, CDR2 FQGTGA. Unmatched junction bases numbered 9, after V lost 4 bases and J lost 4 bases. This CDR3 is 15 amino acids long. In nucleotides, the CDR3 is TGTGCCAGCAGCTCGCCCGGACAGGTGGGCTATGGCTACACCTTC. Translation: CASSSPGQVGYGYTF.

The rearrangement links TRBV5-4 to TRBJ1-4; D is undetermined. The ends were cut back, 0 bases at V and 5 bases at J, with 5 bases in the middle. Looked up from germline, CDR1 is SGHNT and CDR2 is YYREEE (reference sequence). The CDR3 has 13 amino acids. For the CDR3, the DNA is TGTGCCAGCAGCTTGGTCCCGAATGAAAAACTGTTTTTT. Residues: CASSLVPNEKLFF.